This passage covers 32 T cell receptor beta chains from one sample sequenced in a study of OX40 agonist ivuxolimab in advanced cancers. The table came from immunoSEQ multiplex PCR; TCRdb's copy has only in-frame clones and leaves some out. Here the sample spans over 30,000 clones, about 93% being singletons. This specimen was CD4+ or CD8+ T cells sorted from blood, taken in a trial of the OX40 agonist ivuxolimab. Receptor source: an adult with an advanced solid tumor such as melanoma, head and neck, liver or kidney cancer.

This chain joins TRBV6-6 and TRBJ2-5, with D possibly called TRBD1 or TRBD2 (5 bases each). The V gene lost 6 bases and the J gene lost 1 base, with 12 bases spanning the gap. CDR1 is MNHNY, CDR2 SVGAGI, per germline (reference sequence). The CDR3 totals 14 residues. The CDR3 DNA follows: TGTGCCAGCAGCCGGGACCGGCCCCAAGAGACCCAGTACTTC. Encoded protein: CASSRDRPQETQYF.

The CDR3 DNA sequence: TGTGCCAGCAGCCGTGGGCCTACAGCGGGGGACTACAATGAGCAGTTCTTC. Its translation is CASSRGPTAGDYNEQFF. V and J are TRBV5-4 and TRBJ2-1, with 8 nucleotides matching TRBD2. There are 17 residues in the CDR3. CDR1 and CDR2 (germline): SGHNT, YYREEE (reference sequence). Germline trimming cut 4 bases from V and 3 bases from J; bases unmatched to any gene: 12.

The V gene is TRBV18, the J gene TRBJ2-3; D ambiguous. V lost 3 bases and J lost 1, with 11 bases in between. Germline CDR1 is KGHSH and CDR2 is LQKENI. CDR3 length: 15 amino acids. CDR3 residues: CASSPGPVGTDTQYF. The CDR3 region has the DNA TGTGCCAGCTCACCGGGCCCAGTAGGCACAGATACGCAGTATTTT. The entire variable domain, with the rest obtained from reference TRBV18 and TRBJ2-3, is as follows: NAGVMQNPRHLVRRRGQEARLRCSPMKGHSHVYWYRQLPEEGLKFMVYLQKENIIDESGMPKERFSAEFPKEGPSILRIQQVVRGDSAAYFCASSPGPVGTDTQYFGPGTRLTVL.

The CDR3 DNA sequence: TGTGCCAGCAGCAGACAGGGGGCTAGGGAGACCCAGTACTTC. This encodes CASSRQGARETQYF. The chain joins TRBV6-1 to TRBJ2-5; 10 positions match TRBD1. J was trimmed by 5 bases and V by 6 bases; bases with no gene match: 6. The CDR3 has 14 residues. CDR1 is MNHNS and CDR2 is SASEGT in the germline V gene.

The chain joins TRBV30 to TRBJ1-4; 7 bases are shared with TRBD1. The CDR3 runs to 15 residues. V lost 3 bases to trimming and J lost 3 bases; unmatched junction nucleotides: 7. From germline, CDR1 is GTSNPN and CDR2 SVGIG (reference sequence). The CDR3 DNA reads TGTGCCTGGAGGCCCCGTGACAGGGCTAATGAAAAACTGTTTTTT. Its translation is CAWRPRDRANEKLFF.

For the CDR3, the DNA is TGTGCCACCAGCAGAGACGCCTCCTATGAAAAACTGTTTTTT. Its protein product is CATSRDASYEKLFF. The chain carries TRBV15 and TRBJ1-4; D ambiguous. Germline V CDR1 and CDR2: LNHNV, YYDKDF (reference sequence). The length of the CDR3 is 14 residues. Trimming took 0 bases from V and 6 from J, leaving 8 bases between them.

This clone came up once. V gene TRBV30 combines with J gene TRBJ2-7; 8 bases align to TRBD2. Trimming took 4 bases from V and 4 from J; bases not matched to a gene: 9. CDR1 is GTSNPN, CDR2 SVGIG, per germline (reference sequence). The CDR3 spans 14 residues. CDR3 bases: TGTGCCTGGAAACCGGGACTAGGAACGTACGAGCAGTACTTC. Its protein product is CAWKPGLGTYEQYF.

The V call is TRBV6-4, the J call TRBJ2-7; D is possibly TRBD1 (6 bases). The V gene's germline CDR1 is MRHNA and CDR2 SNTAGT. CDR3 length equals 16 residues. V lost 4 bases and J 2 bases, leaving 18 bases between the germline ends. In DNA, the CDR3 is TGTGCCAGCAGTGGGACAAACCGGGACACAACCTACGAGCAGTACTTC. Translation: CASSGTNRDTTYEQYF.

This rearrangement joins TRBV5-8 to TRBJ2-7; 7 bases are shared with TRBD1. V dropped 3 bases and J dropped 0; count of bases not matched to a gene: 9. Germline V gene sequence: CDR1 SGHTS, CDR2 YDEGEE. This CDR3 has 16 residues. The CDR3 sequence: CASSYQDRASSYEQYF. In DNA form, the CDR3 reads TGTGCCAGCAGCTACCAAGACAGGGCTAGCTCCTACGAGCAGTACTTC.

CDR3 region: CTSSQARTGLVGEQYF. The CDR3 DNA reads as TGCACCAGCAGCCAAGCTAGGACAGGGCTGGTAGGCGAGCAGTACTTC. J is TRBJ2-7 and V is TRBV1; TRBD1 was called by the table and not checked on the DNA. TRBV1 is an annotated pseudogene. The CDR3 runs 16 residues.

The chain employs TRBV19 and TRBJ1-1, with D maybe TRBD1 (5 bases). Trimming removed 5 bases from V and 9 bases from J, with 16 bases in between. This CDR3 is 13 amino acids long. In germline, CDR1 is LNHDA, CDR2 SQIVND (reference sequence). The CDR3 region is CASSVHRDVKAFF. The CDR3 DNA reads TGTGCCAGTAGTGTACACCGGGACGTCAAAGCTTTCTTT.

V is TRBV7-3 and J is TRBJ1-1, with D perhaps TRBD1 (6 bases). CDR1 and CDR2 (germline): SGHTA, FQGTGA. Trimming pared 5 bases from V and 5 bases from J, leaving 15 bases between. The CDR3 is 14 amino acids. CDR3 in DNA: TGTGCCAGCAGCCCCTCCAGGGGTTTAACTGAAGCTTTCTTT. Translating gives CASSPSRGLTEAFF.

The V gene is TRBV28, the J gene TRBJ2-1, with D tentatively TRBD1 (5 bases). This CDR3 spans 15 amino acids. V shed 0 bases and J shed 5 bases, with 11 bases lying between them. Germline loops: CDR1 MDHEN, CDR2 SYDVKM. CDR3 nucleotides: TGTGCCAGCAGTTTATGGTCAGGGCCGAACAATGAGCAGTTCTTC. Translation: CASSLWSGPNNEQFF. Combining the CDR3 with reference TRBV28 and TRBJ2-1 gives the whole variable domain DVKVTQSSRYLVKRTGEKVFLECVQDMDHENMFWYRQDPGLGLRLIYFSYDVKMKEKGDIPEGYSVSREKKERFSLILESASTNQTSMYLCASSLWSGPNNEQFFGPGTRLTVL.

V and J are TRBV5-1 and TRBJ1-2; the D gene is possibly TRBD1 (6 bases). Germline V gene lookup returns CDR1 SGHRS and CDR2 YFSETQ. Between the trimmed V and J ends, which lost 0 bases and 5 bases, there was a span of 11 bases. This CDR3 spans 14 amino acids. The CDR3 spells CASSLGTENYGYTF. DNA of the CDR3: TGCGCCAGCAGCTTGGGGACAGAAAATTATGGCTACACCTTC.

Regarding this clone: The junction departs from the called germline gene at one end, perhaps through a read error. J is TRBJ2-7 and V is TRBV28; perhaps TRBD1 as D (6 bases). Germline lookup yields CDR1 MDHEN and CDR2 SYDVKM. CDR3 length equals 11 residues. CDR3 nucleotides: TGTGCCAGCTCCAGCCCCACAGAGGGGGACTTC. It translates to CASSSPTEGDF.

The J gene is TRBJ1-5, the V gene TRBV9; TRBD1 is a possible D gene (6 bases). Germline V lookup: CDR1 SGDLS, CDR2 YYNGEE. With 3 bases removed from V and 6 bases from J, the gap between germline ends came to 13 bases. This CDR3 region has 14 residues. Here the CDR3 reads CASSEGGASQPQHF. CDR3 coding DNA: TGTGCCAGCAGCGAGGGGGGGGCCAGTCAGCCCCAGCATTTT. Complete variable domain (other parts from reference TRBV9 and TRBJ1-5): DSGVTQTPKHLITATGQRVTLRCSPRSGDLSVYWYQQSLDQGLQFLIQYYNGEERAKGNILERFSAQQFPDLHSELNLSSLELGDSALYFCASSEGGASQPQHFGDGTRLSIL.

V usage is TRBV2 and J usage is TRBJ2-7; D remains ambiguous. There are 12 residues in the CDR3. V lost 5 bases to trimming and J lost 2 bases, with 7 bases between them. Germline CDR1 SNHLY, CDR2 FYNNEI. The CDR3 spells CASSPTPYEQYF. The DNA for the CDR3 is TGTGCCAGCAGTCCCACCCCCTACGAGCAGTACTTC. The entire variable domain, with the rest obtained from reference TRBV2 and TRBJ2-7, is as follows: EPEVTQTPSHQVTQMGQEVILRCVPISNHLYFYWYRQILGQKVEFLVSFYNNEISEKSEIFDDQFSVERPDGSNFTLKIRSTKLEDSAMYFCASSPTPYEQYFGPGTRLTVT.

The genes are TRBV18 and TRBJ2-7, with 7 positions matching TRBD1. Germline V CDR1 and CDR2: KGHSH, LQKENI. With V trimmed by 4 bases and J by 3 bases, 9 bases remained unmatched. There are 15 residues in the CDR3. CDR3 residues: CASSRLAGGLYEQYF. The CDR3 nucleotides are TGTGCCAGCTCACGACTGGCAGGGGGTCTCTACGAGCAGTACTTC.

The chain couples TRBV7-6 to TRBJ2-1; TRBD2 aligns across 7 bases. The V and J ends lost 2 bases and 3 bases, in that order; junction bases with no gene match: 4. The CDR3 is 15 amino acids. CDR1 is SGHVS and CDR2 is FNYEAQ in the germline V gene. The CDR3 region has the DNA TGTGCCAGCAGCTTAACGGCGGGGGTCTACAATGAGCAGTTCTTC. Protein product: CASSLTAGVYNEQFF.

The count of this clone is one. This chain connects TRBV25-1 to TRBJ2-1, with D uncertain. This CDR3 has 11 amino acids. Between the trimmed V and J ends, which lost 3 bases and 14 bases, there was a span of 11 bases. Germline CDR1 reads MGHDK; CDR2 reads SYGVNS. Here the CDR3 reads CASSEGFGEFF. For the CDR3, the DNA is TGTGCCAGCAGTGAGGGATTTGGAGAGTTCTTC.

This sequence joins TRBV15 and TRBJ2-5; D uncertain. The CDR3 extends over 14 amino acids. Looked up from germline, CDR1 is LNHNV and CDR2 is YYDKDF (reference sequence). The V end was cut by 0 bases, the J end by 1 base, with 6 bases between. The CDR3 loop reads CATSREGIQETQYF. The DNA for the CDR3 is TGTGCCACCAGCAGAGAGGGGATCCAAGAGACCCAGTACTTC.

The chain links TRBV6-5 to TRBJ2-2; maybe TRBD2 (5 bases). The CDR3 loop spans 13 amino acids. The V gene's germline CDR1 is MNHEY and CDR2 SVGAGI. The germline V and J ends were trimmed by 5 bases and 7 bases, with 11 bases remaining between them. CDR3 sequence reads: CASSPEGVGELFF. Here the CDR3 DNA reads TGTGCCAGCAGTCCCGAGGGCGTCGGGGAGCTGTTTTTT.

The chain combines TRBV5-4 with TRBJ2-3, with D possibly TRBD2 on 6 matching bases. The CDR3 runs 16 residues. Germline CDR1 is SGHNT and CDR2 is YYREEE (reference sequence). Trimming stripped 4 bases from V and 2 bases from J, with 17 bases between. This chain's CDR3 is CASSQEQGGVTDTQYF. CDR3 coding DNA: TGTGCCAGCAGCCAAGAGCAGGGAGGCGTCACAGATACGCAGTATTTT.

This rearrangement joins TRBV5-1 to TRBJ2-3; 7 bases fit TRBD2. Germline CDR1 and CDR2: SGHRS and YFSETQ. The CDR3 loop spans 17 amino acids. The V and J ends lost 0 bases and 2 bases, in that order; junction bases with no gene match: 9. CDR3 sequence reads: CASSLGLAPISTDTQYF. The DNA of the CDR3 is TGCGCCAGCAGCTTGGGACTAGCCCCCATCTCCACAGATACGCAGTATTTT.

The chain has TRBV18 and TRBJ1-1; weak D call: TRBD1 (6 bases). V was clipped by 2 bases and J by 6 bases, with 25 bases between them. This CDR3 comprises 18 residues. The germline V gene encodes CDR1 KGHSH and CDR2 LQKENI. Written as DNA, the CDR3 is TGTGCCAGCTCACCAAGCCTTTCTTTTGGGGGCTCAAGCGCTGAAGCTTTCTTT. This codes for CASSPSLSFGGSSAEAFF.

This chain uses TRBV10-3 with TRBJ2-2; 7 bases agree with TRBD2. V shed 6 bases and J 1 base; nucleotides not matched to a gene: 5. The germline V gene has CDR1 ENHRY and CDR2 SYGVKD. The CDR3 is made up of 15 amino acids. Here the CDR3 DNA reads TGTGCCATCAGGCGACTAGCTGTGAACACCGGGGAGCTGTTTTTT. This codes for CAIRRLAVNTGELFF.

The CDR3 is CASSYRRGGGTDTQYF. The CDR3 nucleotides read TGTGCCAGCAGTTACCGTCGAGGTGGGGGGACAGATACGCAGTATTTT. V gene TRBV6-5 combines with J gene TRBJ2-3; D may be TRBD2 (6 bases). V lost 2 bases, J lost 3 bases, and 15 bases lay in between. Germline CDR1 MNHEY, CDR2 SVGAGI. The CDR3 has 16 residues.

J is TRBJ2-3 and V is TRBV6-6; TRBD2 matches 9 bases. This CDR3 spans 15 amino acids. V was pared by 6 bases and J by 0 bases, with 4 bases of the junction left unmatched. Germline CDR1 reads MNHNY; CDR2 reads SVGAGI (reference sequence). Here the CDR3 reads CASRFSGGSTDTQYF. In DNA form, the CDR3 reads TGTGCCAGCAGGTTTAGCGGGGGTAGCACAGATACGCAGTATTTT.

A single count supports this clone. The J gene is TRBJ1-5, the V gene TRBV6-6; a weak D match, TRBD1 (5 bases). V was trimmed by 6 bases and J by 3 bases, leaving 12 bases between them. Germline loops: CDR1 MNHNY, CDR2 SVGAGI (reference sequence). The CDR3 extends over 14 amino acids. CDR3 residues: CASRHGTINQPQHF. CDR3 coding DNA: TGTGCCAGCAGGCACGGGACGATCAATCAGCCCCAGCATTTT.

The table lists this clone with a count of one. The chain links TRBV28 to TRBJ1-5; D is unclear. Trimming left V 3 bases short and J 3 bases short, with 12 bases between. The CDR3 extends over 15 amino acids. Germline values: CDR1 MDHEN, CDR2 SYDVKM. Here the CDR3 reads CASSFPRANNQPQHF. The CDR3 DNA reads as TGTGCCAGCAGTTTCCCCCGGGCCAACAATCAGCCCCAGCATTTT.

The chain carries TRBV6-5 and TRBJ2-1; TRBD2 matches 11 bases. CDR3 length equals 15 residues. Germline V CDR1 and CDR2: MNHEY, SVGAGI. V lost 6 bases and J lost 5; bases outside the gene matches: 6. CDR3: CASRSTSGGHNEQFF. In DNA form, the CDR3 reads TGTGCCAGCAGAAGCACTAGCGGGGGCCACAATGAGCAGTTCTTC.

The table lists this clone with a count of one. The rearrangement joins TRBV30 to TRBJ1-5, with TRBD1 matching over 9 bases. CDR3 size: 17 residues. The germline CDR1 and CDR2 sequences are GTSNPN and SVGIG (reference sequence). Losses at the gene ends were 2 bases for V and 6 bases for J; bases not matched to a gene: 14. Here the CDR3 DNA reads TGTGCCTGGAGTCGGGGGACAGGGAATCAGCTTCGTCAGCCCCAGCATTTT. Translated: CAWSRGTGNQLRQPQHF.